This TCR beta chain was found in a study of T-cell memory formation after mild COVID-19. This clonotype was found once. The junction departs from the called germline gene at one end, perhaps through a read error. This CDR3 contains 13 residues. Germline CDR1 reads SGHVS; CDR2 reads FQNEAQ. MiXCR was run by TCRdb on the 5' RACE reads, yielding one entry per CDR3 protein. The sample lists 150,000 or so distinct CDR3 sequences; around 10% were seen once. This chain connects TRBV7-8 to TRBJ1-5; D is unclear. This TCR was recovered from a man aged 18 to 29 who had mild COVID-19 (a few samples of this study predate the infection). Cell type and time point are not known. Sequences were obtained from PBMCs or a T cell subset sorted from them (not recorded which). The CDR3 bases are TGTGCCAGCAGCTTAAGGACCGGCCAGCCCCAGCAATTT. Protein sequence: CASSLRTGQPQQF.